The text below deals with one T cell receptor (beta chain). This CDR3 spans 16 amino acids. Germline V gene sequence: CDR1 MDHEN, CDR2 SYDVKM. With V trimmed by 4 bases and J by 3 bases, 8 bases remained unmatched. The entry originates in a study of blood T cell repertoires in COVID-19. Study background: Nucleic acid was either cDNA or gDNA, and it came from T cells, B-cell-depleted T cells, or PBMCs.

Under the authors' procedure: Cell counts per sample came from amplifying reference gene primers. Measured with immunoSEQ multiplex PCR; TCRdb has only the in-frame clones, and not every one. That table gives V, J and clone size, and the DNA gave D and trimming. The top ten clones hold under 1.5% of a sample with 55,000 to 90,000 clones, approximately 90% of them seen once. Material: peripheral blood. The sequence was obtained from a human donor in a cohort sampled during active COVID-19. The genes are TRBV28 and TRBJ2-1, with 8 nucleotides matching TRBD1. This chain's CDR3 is CASSSGGTGIYNEQFF. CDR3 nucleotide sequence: TGTGCCAGCAGTTCCGGAGGGACAGGAATCTACAATGAGCAGTTCTTC. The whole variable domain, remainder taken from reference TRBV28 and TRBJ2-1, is DVKVTQSSRYLVKRTGEKVFLECVQDMDHENMFWYRQDPGLGLRLIYFSYDVKMKEKGDIPEGYSVSREKKERFSLILESASTNQTSMYLCASSSGGTGIYNEQFFGPGTRLTVL.